Shown below are 31 T cell receptor beta chains from a single sample sequenced in a study of blood T cell repertoires in COVID-19. Sequencing was performed with immunoSEQ multiplex PCR; in TCRdb, only in-frame clones are kept and a portion is missing. Counted here are fewer than 130,000 clones, 76% occurring once; the ten biggest clones make up around 3.5%. The source material was peripheral blood. All receptors derive from a woman of 80 years or more with acute or convalescent COVID-19.

J is TRBJ1-4 and V is TRBV5-1, with D maybe TRBD1 (6 bases). V was trimmed by 0 bases and J by 3 bases, leaving 15 bases between them. Germline CDR1 SGHRS, CDR2 YFSETQ. The CDR3 totals 17 residues. The CDR3 DNA reads TGCGCCAGCAGCTTGGACACCCTACAGGGATCTAATGAAAAACTGTTTTTT. It encodes CASSLDTLQGSNEKLFF. Drawing the rest from reference TRBV5-1 and TRBJ1-4, the complete variable domain is KAGVTQTPRYLIKTRGQQVTLSCSPISGHRSVSWYQQTPGQGLQFLFEYFSETQRNKGNFPGRFSGRQFSNSRSEMNVSTLELGDSALYLCASSLDTLQGSNEKLFFGSGTQLSVL.

The rearrangement joins TRBV9 to TRBJ2-7; the match to TRBD2 covers 10 bases. This CDR3 region has 15 residues. Germline V gene data show CDR1 as SGDLS and CDR2 as YYNGEE. Trimming at V came to 5 bases and at J to 6 bases, leaving 11 bases not matched to a gene. The CDR3 sequence is CASREREGLFSEQYF. CDR3 coding DNA: TGTGCCAGCAGGGAGCGGGAGGGGCTTTTCAGCGAGCAGTACTTC.

The J gene is TRBJ1-3, the V gene TRBV7-7; D is ambiguous. V was shortened by 1 base and J by 9 bases, with 10 bases between the two germline ends. Looked up from germline, CDR1 is SSHAT and CDR2 is FNYEAQ (reference sequence). The CDR3 spans 13 residues. The CDR3 protein is CASSLERGGTIYF. DNA for the CDR3: TGTGCCAGCAGCTTAGAGCGAGGAGGCACCATATATTTT.

The chain employs TRBV7-8 and TRBJ1-1; D is possibly TRBD1 (6 bases). The V gene lost 5 bases and the J gene lost 3 bases, with 13 bases spanning the gap. Germline V gene lookup returns CDR1 SGHVS and CDR2 FQNEAQ. This CDR3 is built from 14 residues. The CDR3 DNA is TGTGCCAGCAGCCGACAGGCAGGTCACACTGAAGCTTTCTTT. Amino acid sequence: CASSRQAGHTEAFF.

V and J are TRBV7-8 and TRBJ2-1; TRBD2 matches 8 bases. The CDR3 has 15 amino acids. CDR1 and CDR2 from the germline V gene are SGHVS and FQNEAQ. V shed 7 bases and J 9 bases; nucleotides not matched to a gene: 14. As DNA, the CDR3 is TGTGCCAGCACCCTAAGGTCGGGAGGGCCGGGTGAGCAGTTCTTC. Protein product: CASTLRSGGPGEQFF.

This chain links TRBV5-4 with TRBJ1-6; TRBD1 agrees at 7 bases. CDR1 and CDR2 from the germline V gene are SGHNT and YYREEE (reference sequence). V dropped 7 bases and J dropped 0; count of bases not matched to a gene: 7. This CDR3 has 16 residues. CDR3 loop: CASGDSRSSYNSPLHF. The CDR3 nucleotides are TGTGCCAGCGGGGACAGCCGAAGCTCCTATAATTCACCCCTCCACTTT.

The chain employs TRBV7-7 and TRBJ1-2, with TRBD1 identical over 7 bases. V shed 5 bases and J 3 bases; nucleotides not matched to a gene: 12. There are 16 residues in the CDR3. The germline CDR1 and CDR2 sequences are SSHAT and FNYEAQ (reference sequence). CDR3 nucleotides: TGTGCCAGCAGCCTGAGACAGCCGGGACAGCACTATGGCTACACCTTC. This codes for CASSLRQPGQHYGYTF.

This sequence joins TRBV11-3 and TRBJ2-1, with D tentatively TRBD2 (6 bases). V was pared by 1 base and J by 6 bases, with 13 bases between. Germline values: CDR1 SGHNT, CDR2 YENEEA. The CDR3 runs 15 residues. The CDR3 nucleotides are TGTGCCAGCAGCTTAGGAAGCGGGCGGGTCAATGAGCAGTTCTTC. Protein sequence: CASSLGSGRVNEQFF.

The V call is TRBV5-4, the J call TRBJ1-2; D is perhaps TRBD1 (5 bases). The length of the CDR3 is 14 residues. Germline V gene data show CDR1 as SGHNT and CDR2 as YYREEE (reference sequence). Trimming shortened V by 2 bases and J by 2 bases, and 10 bases separated the two germline ends. CDR3 protein: CASSFSGQNYGYTF. CDR3 bases: TGTGCCAGCAGCTTTTCAGGGCAGAACTATGGCTACACCTTC.

The chain couples TRBV30 to TRBJ2-5; possibly TRBD2 for D (5 bases). V lost 3 bases and J lost 7, with 15 bases in between. The germline CDR1 and CDR2 sequences are GTSNPN and SVGIG (reference sequence). The CDR3 is 13 amino acids. CDR3 sequence (DNA): TGTGCCTGGAGATTGGACTCGGTTGGGACCCAGTACTTC. This codes for CAWRLDSVGTQYF.

The CDR3 nucleotides are TGTGCCAGTAGTATTCAACCGGGAGTAGGTGGAGGCACTGAAGCTTTCTTT. Translation gives CASSIQPGVGGGTEAFF. The chain has TRBV19 and TRBJ1-1; D is uncertain. Germline CDR1 reads LNHDA; CDR2 reads SQIVND (reference sequence). With 3 bases removed from V and 4 bases from J, the gap between germline ends came to 21 bases. CDR3 size: 17 residues.

This chain uses TRBV9 with TRBJ2-2, with D uncertain. V was cut by 0 bases and J by 5 bases, with 5 bases left in between. Germline CDR1 reads SGDLS; CDR2 reads YYNGEE. This CDR3 is built from 13 residues. CDR3 loop: CASSVGATGELFF. For the CDR3, the DNA is TGTGCCAGCAGCGTAGGAGCAACCGGGGAGCTGTTTTTT.

The rearrangement joins TRBV6-5 to TRBJ1-6, with 11 positions matching TRBD1. V shed 6 bases, J shed 7 bases, and the junction held 5 bases outside the gene matches. Germline CDR1 and CDR2: MNHEY and SVGAGI. CDR3 length: 15 residues. The CDR3 region has the DNA TGTGCCAGCAGAGGGACAGGGGGTATCAATTCACCCCTCCACTTT. This gives the protein CASRGTGGINSPLHF.

The rearrangement uses TRBV2 and TRBJ1-5, with no clear D. The germline gives CDR1 SNHLY, CDR2 FYNNEI. This CDR3 spans 14 amino acids. The V end was cut by 10 bases, the J end by 0 bases, with 13 bases between. Written as DNA, the CDR3 is TGTGCCACCACGGGAGCGGATAGCAATCAGCCCCAGCATTTT. This codes for CATTGADSNQPQHF.

The DNA of the CDR3 is TGTGCCAGCAGTTTATCTTCAACGGTCTATGGCTACACCTTC. It yields the protein CASSLSSTVYGYTF. J is TRBJ1-2 and V is TRBV28; D is unclear. Per germline, CDR1 MDHEN and CDR2 SYDVKM. The CDR3 loop spans 14 amino acids. The V gene lost 1 base and the J gene lost 4 bases, with 10 bases spanning the gap.

The chain carries TRBV7-9 and TRBJ2-3; possibly TRBD2 for D (6 bases). This CDR3 spans 16 amino acids. Trimming took off 1 base at V and 0 bases at J, with 11 bases between the two ends. Germline loops: CDR1 SEHNR, CDR2 FQNEAQ (reference sequence). In DNA form, the CDR3 reads TGTGCCAGCAGCTTAGGTGGGGGGACTAGCACAGATACGCAGTATTTT. It encodes CASSLGGGTSTDTQYF.

J is TRBJ1-6 and V is TRBV19; a possible D gene is TRBD1 (6 bases). Germline CDR1 LNHDA, CDR2 SQIVND (reference sequence). The CDR3 consists of 16 residues. V lost 4 bases to trimming and J lost 9 bases, with 19 bases between them. The CDR3 coding sequence is TGTGCCAGTAGTACGTCACCAGGGGCGAAAAGTTCACCCCTCCACTTT. It yields the protein CASSTSPGAKSSPLHF.

V is TRBV7-6 and J is TRBJ2-1; D perhaps matches TRBD2 (5 bases). CDR3 length: 15 residues. Germline values: CDR1 SGHVS, CDR2 FNYEAQ. Trimming removed 0 bases at V and 0 bases at J, with 6 bases between. This CDR3 reads CASSLAGSSYNEQFF. CDR3 DNA sequence: TGTGCCAGCAGCTTAGCGGGGAGCTCCTACAATGAGCAGTTCTTC.

The V gene is TRBV19, the J gene TRBJ2-7; 7 bases align to TRBD1. Trimming took 2 bases from V and 5 from J; bases not matched to a gene: 9. This CDR3 region has 15 residues. Germline loops: CDR1 LNHDA, CDR2 SQIVND (reference sequence). CDR3 sequence (DNA): TGTGCCAGTAGTATATCAACAGGGGCGGGCGACGAGCAGTACTTC. Protein: CASSISTGAGDEQYF.

V usage is TRBV18 and J usage is TRBJ1-4; D perhaps matches TRBD1 (6 bases). The V end was cut by 4 bases, the J end by 5 bases, with 14 bases between. Germline lookup yields CDR1 KGHSH and CDR2 LQKENI. The CDR3 extends over 15 amino acids. The CDR3 spells CASSRTAPQNEKLFF. The CDR3 DNA sequence: TGTGCCAGCTCACGGACAGCGCCGCAGAATGAAAAACTGTTTTTT.

V usage is TRBV18 and J usage is TRBJ1-4; TRBD1 aligns across 8 bases. The germline CDR1 and CDR2 sequences are KGHSH and LQKENI. The CDR3 length is 14 residues. The V and J ends lost 3 bases and 7 bases, in that order; junction bases with no gene match: 4. CDR3 amino acids: CASSPPTGVEKLFF. DNA for the CDR3: TGTGCCAGCTCACCTCCGACAGGGGTTGAAAAACTGTTTTTT.

V gene TRBV20-1 combines with J gene TRBJ1-4, with 7 bases that match TRBD1. This CDR3 region has 11 residues. V shed 7 bases and J 7 bases; nucleotides not matched to a gene: 3. CDR1 and CDR2 (germline): DFQATT, SNEGSKA (reference sequence). CDR3 region: CSVQGIEKLFF. CDR3 DNA sequence: TGCAGTGTACAGGGGATTGAAAAACTGTTTTTT.

This chain connects TRBV7-9 to TRBJ1-4, with 7 nucleotides matching TRBD1. The V gene end was trimmed by 6 bases and the J gene end by 3 bases; junction bases not matched to a gene: 4. The CDR3 extends over 14 amino acids. Germline V gives CDR1 SEHNR, CDR2 FQNEAQ (reference sequence). CDR3 region: CASSSGGPNEKLFF. The CDR3 DNA reads as TGTGCCAGCAGTTCAGGGGGTCCTAATGAAAAACTGTTTTTT.

This sequence joins TRBV6-5 and TRBJ1-2; D is perhaps TRBD1 (6 bases). The CDR3 has 14 amino acids. CDR1 is MNHEY and CDR2 is SVGAGI in the germline V gene. Trimming removed 3 bases from V and 8 bases from J, with 16 bases in between. For the CDR3, the DNA is TGTGCCAGCAGTTATAATCAGGGACATGGGGGCTACACCTTC. Residues: CASSYNQGHGGYTF.

V usage is TRBV4-3 and J usage is TRBJ2-1; perhaps TRBD1 as D (5 bases). Trimming removed 0 bases from V and 10 bases from J, with 7 bases in between. Germline loops: CDR1 LGHNA, CDR2 YSLEER. CDR3 length equals 12 residues. The CDR3 spells CASSQDRVEQFF. The CDR3 nucleotides are TGCGCCAGCAGCCAAGACAGGGTGGAGCAGTTCTTC.

This chain connects TRBV27 to TRBJ2-1, with 9 bases identical to TRBD2. In germline, CDR1 is MNHEY, CDR2 SMNVEV (reference sequence). The junction had 7 bases not matched to a gene; V was cut back by 5 bases and J by 5 bases. This CDR3 has 15 amino acids. CDR3 protein: CASSQSSGVNNEQFF. The CDR3 DNA follows: TGTGCCAGCAGTCAATCTAGCGGGGTCAACAATGAGCAGTTCTTC.

The V and J genes are TRBV5-5 and TRBJ1-1; a possible D gene is TRBD1 (5 bases). This CDR3 region has 13 residues. Germline V gene lookup returns CDR1 SGHKS and CDR2 YYEKEE (reference sequence). Trimming pared 0 bases from V and 4 bases from J, leaving 7 bases between. CDR3 nucleotides: TGTGCCAGCAGCTTGGTAGGGGCCACTGAAGCTTTCTTT. This encodes CASSLVGATEAFF.

V gene TRBV6-1 combines with J gene TRBJ1-2; 7 positions agree with TRBD1. CDR1 and CDR2 from the germline V gene are MNHNS and SASEGT. Trimming removed 3 bases from V and 8 bases from J; junction bases left unmatched: 6. The CDR3 length is 13 residues. This chain's CDR3 is CASSEKGAEGYTF. The CDR3 nucleotides read TGTGCCAGCAGTGAGAAGGGGGCAGAAGGCTACACCTTC.

The chain employs TRBV6-4 and TRBJ2-1; 11 bases line up with TRBD2. The germline V gene encodes CDR1 MRHNA and CDR2 SNTAGT. CDR3 length: 15 amino acids. The V and J ends lost 6 bases and 8 bases, in that order; junction bases with no gene match: 9. Here the CDR3 DNA reads TGTGCCAGCAGAGTAGCGGGGGGGGCTTTATATGAGCAGTTCTTC. It is translated as CASRVAGGALYEQFF.

The chain recombines TRBV27 with TRBJ2-1, with a possible D match to TRBD1 (6 bases). The V end lost 3 bases, the J end lost 4 bases, and 13 bases lay between the germline ends. This CDR3 has 15 residues. In germline, CDR1 is MNHEY, CDR2 SMNVEV (reference sequence). This CDR3 reads CASSFRDTRYNEQFF. The CDR3 nucleotides are TGTGCCAGCAGTTTCCGGGACACCAGATACAATGAGCAGTTCTTC.

The genes are TRBV4-1 and TRBJ2-2, with 14 bases lining up with TRBD2. Germline CDR1 reads MGHRA; CDR2 reads YSYEKL. The length of the CDR3 is 17 residues. V trimming: 2 bases; J trimming: 5 bases; junction bases outside the gene matches: 4. This CDR3 is CASSQPGTSGRTGELFF. The DNA for the CDR3 is TGCGCCAGCAGCCAACCTGGGACTAGCGGGAGAACCGGGGAGCTGTTTTTT.